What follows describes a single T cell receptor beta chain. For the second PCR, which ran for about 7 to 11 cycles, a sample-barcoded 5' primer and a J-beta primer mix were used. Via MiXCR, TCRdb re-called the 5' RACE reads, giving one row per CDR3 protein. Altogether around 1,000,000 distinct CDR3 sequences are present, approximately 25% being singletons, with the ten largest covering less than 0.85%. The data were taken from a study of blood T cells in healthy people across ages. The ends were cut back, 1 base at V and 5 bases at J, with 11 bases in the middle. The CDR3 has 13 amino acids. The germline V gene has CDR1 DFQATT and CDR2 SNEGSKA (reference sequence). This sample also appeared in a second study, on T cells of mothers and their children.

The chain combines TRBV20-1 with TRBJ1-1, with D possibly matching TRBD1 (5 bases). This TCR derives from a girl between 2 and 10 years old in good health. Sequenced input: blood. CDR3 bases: TGCAGTGCTAGAGGACAGTTGGGGACTGAAGCTTTCTTT. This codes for CSARGQLGTEAFF.